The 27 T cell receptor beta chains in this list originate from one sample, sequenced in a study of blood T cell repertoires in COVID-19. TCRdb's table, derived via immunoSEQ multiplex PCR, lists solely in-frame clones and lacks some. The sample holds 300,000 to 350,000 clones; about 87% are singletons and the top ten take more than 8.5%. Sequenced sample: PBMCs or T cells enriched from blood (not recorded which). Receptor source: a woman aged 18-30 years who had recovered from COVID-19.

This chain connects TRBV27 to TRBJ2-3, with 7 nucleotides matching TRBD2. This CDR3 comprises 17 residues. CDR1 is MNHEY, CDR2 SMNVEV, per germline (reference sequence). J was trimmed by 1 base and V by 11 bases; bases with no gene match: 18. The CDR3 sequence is CADPERDESIGTDTQYF. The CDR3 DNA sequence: TGTGCCGACCCCGAGCGGGACGAGTCTATAGGCACAGATACGCAGTATTTT.

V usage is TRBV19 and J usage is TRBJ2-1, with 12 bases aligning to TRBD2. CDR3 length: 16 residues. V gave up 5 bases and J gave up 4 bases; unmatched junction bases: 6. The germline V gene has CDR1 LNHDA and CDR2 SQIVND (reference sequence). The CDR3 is CASSQTSGSLYNEQFF. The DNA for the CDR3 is TGTGCCAGTAGTCAGACTAGCGGGAGTCTTTACAATGAGCAGTTCTTC.

CDR3 DNA sequence: TGTGCCAGCAGCCAAGAGGGACAGGCCGCCTACGAGCAGTACTTC. Its protein product is CASSQEGQAAYEQYF. The chain recombines TRBV4-2 with TRBJ2-7, with 8 bases lining up with TRBD1. The CDR3 has 15 amino acids. Germline V CDR1 and CDR2: LGHNA, YNFKEQ. The V segment lost 0 bases and the J segment 2 bases; nucleotides outside the gene matches: 3.

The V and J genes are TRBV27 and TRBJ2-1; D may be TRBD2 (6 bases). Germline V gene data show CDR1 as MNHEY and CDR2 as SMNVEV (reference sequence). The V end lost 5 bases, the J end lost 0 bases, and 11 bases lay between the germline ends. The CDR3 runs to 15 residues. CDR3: CASSPRGSSYNEQFF. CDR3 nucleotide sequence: TGTGCCAGCAGTCCACGGGGGAGCTCCTACAATGAGCAGTTCTTC.

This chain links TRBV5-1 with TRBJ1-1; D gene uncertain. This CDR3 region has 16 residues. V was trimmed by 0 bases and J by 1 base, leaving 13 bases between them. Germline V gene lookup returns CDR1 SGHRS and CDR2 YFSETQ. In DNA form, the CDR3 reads TGCGCCAGCAGCTTGGCATGGAGGGATTCGAACACTGAAGCTTTCTTT. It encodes CASSLAWRDSNTEAFF.

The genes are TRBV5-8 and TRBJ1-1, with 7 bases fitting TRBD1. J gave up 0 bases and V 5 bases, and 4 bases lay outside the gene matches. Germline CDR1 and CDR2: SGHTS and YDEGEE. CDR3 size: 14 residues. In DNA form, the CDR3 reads TGTGCCAGCAGATTAGACAGGGTGAACACTGAAGCTTTCTTT. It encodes CASRLDRVNTEAFF.

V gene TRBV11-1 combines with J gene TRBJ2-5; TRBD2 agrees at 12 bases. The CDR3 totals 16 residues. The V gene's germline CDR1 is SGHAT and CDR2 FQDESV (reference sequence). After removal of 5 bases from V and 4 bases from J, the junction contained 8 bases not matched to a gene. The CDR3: CASSPPLAGGRETQYF. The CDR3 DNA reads TGTGCCAGCAGCCCCCCACTAGCGGGGGGAAGAGAGACCCAGTACTTC. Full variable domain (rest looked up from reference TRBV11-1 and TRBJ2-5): EAEVAQSPRYKITEKSQAVAFWCDPISGHATLYWYRQILGQGPELLVQFQDESVVDDSQLPKDRFSAERLKGVDSTLKIQPAELGDSAMYLCASSPPLAGGRETQYFGPGTRLLVL.

This CDR3 is CASSQDQGTGGYGYTF. CDR3 bases: TGTGCCAGCAGCCAAGATCAGGGGACAGGGGGCTATGGCTACACCTTC. This chain joins TRBV4-2 and TRBJ1-2, with 11 nucleotides matching TRBD1. Germline values: CDR1 LGHNA, CDR2 YNFKEQ. The length of the CDR3 is 16 residues. V lost 0 bases, J lost 4 bases, and 4 bases stayed unmatched.

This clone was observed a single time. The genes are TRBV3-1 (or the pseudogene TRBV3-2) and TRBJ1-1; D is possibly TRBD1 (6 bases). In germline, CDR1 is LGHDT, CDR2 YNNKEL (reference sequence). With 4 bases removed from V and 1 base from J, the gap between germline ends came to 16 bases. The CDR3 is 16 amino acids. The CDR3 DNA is TGTGCCAGCAGCCGAAACTGGGGGGGCTGGAACACTGAAGCTTTCTTT. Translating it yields CASSRNWGGWNTEAFF.

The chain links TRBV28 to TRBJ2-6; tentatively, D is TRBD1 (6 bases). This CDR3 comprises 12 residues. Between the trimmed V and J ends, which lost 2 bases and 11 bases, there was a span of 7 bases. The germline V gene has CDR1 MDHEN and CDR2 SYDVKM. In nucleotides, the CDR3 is TGTGCCAGCAGTTTACCAGGGGACGTCCTGACTTTC. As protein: CASSLPGDVLTF.

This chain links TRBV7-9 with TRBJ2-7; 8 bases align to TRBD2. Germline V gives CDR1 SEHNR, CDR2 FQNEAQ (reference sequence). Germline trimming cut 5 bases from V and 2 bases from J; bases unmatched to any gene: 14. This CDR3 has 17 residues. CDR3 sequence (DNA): TGTGCCAGCAGCCAGGGAAGCGGGAGTTTAAGGGCCTACGAGCAGTACTTC. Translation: CASSQGSGSLRAYEQYF.

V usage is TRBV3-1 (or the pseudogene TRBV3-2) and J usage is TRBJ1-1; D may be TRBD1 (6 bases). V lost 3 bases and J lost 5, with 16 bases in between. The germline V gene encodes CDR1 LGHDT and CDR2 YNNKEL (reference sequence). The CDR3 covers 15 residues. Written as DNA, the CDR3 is TGTGCCAGCAGCCATGTACAGGGCTTGGGGACTGAAGCTTTCTTT. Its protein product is CASSHVQGLGTEAFF.

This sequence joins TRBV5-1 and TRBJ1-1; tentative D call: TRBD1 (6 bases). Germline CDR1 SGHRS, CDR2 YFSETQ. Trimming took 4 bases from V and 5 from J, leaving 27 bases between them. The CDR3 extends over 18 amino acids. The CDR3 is CASSTHPGGRGGRTEAFF. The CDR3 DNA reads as TGCGCCAGCAGCACCCACCCTGGGGGGCGCGGGGGGAGAACTGAAGCTTTCTTT.

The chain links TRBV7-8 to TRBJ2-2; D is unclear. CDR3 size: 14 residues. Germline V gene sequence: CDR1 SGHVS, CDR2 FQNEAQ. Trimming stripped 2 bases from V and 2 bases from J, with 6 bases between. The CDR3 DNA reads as TGTGCCAGCAGCTTATTACTCAACACCGGGGAGCTGTTTTTT. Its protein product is CASSLLLNTGELFF.

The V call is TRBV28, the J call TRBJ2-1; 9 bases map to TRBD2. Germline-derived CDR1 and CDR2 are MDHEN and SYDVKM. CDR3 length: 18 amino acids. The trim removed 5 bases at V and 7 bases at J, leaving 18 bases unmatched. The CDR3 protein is CASSLTRLAVTRLNEQFF. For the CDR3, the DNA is TGTGCCAGCAGTCTTACCCGACTAGCGGTAACACGGCTTAATGAGCAGTTCTTC.

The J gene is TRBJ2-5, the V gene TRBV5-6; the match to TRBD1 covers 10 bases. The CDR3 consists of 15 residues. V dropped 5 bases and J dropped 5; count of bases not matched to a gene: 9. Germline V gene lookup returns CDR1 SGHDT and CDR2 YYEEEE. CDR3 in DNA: TGTGCCAGCAGATCGACAGGGGGCGATTGGGAGACCCAGTACTTC. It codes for CASRSTGGDWETQYF.

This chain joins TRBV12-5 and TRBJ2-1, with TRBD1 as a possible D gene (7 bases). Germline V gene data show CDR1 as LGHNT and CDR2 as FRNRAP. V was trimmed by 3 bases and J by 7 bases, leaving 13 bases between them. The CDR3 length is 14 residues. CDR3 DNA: TGTGCTAGTGGTTTCAGGCAGGGGGGTAATGAGCAGTTCTTC. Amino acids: CASGFRQGGNEQFF.

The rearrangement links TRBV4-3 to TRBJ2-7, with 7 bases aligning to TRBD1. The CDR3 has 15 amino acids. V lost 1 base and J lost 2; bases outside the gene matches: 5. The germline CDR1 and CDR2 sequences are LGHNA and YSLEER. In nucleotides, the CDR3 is TGCGCCAGCAGCCAAGTCCGGGACAGACCCTACGAGCAGTACTTC. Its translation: CASSQVRDRPYEQYF.

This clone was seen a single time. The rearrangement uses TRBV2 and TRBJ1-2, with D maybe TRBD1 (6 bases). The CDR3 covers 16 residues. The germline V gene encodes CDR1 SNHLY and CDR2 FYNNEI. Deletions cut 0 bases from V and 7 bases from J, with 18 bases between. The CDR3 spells CASSEALGLTGGGYTF. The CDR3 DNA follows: TGTGCCAGCAGTGAAGCCCTGGGGTTGACAGGTGGTGGCTACACCTTC.

The CDR3 coding sequence is TGTGCCACCAGCAGAGGAACTTACTGGACAGGGAAAGGAGAGCAGTACTTC. It translates to CATSRGTYWTGKGEQYF. The chain links TRBV15 to TRBJ2-7; 8 positions match TRBD1. Germline V gene data show CDR1 as LNHNV and CDR2 as YYDKDF (reference sequence). V trimming: 1 base; J trimming: 7 bases; junction bases outside the gene matches: 15. This CDR3 region has 17 residues.

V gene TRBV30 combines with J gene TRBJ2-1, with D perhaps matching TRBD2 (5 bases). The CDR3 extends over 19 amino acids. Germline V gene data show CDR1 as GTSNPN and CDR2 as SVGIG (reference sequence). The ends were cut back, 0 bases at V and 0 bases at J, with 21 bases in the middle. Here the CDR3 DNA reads TGTGCCTGGAGTGTCGCACTCCGTGGGTTAGCGAGCTCCTACAATGAGCAGTTCTTC. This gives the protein CAWSVALRGLASSYNEQFF. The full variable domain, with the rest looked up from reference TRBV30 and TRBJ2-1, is SQTIHQWPATLVQPVGSPLSLECTVEGTSNPNLYWYRQAAGRGLQLLFYSVGIGQISSEVPQNLSASRPQDRQFILSSKKLLLSDSGFYLCAWSVALRGLASSYNEQFFGPGTRLTVL.

The CDR3 DNA sequence: TGTGCATGCACGAAGGGGCCGGGTGGCTACACCTTC. Residues: CACTKGPGGYTF. This rearrangement joins TRBV30 to TRBJ1-2, with D tentatively TRBD1 (5 bases). This CDR3 comprises 12 residues. Germline values: CDR1 GTSNPN, CDR2 SVGIG (reference sequence). Filled out from reference TRBV30 and TRBJ1-2, the complete variable domain reads SQTIHQWPATLVQPVGSPLSLECTVEGTSNPNLYWYRQAAGRGLQLLFYSVGIGQISSEVPQNLSASRPQDRQFILSSKKLLLSDSGFYLCACTKGPGGYTFGSGTRLTVV.

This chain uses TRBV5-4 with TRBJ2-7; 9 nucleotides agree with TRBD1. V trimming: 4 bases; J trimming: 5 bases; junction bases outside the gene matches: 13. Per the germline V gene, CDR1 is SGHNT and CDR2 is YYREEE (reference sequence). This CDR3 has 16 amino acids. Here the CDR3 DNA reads TGTGCCAGCAGCCCTGATTCGGGACAGGGTCTGGACGAGCAGTACTTC. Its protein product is CASSPDSGQGLDEQYF.

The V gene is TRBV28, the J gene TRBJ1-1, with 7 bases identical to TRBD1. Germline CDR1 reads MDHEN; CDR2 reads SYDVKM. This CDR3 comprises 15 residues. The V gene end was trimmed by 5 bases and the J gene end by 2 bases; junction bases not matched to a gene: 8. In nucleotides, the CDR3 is TGTGCCAGCAGTGTCAGACAGGGACCTAACACTGAAGCTTTCTTT. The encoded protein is CASSVRQGPNTEAFF.

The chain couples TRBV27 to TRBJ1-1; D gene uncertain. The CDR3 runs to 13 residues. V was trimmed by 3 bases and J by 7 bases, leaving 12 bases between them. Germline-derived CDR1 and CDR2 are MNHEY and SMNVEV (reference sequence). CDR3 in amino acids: CASSFVGQYEAFF. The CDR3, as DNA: TGTGCCAGCAGTTTTGTTGGTCAGTATGAAGCTTTCTTT.

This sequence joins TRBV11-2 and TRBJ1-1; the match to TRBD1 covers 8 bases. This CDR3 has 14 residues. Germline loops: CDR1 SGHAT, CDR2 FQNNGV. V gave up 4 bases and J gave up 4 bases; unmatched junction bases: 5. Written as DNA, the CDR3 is TGTGCCAGCAGCTCAGCTACAGGGGGCACTGAAGCTTTCTTT. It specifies CASSSATGGTEAFF. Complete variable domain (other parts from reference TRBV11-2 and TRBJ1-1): EAGVAQSPRYKIIEKRQSVAFWCNPISGHATLYWYQQILGQGPKLLIQFQNNGVVDDSQLPKDRFSAERLKGVDSTLKIQPAKLEDSAVYLCASSSATGGTEAFFGQGTRLTVV.

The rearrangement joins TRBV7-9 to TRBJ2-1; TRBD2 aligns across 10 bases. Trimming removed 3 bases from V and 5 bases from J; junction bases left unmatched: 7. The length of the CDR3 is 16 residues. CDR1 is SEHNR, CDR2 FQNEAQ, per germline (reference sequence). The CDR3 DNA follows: TGTGCCAGCAGCTTGAGACTAGCGGGCGGACACAATGAGCAGTTCTTC. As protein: CASSLRLAGGHNEQFF.